The 3 T cell receptor beta chains reported below all come from one sample, sequenced in a study of cytomegalovirus exposure and HLA in healthy donors (TCRdb year 2017). Libraries were constructed by the immunoSEQ multiplex PCR assay. For the multiplex PCR, a mixture combining 60 forward primers for TCR Vbeta segments and 13 reverse primers for TCR Jbeta segments was used. TCRdb's version of the immuneACCESS table is confined to in-frame rearrangements and falls short of the full clone set. An unresolved V gene accounts for under half of the shortfall where checked; the remainder is of unknown origin. This sample lists roughly 80,000 clones; 74% were detected once. The top ten clones comprise approximately 6% of the sample. The specimen was PBMCs. The source of these receptors is a woman aged 45-59 years in good health and CMV-seropositive.

The rearrangement links TRBV7-3 to TRBJ2-7, with D unresolved. The CDR3 length is 13 residues. Germline values: CDR1 SGHTA, CDR2 FQGTGA. V was trimmed by 10 bases and J by 2 bases, leaving 15 bases between them. The CDR3 coding sequence is TGTGCCACCCATCATAACAGTACCTACGAGCAGTACTTC. Translation: CATHHNSTYEQYF.

The sample holds a few counts of this clone. The gene calls are TRBV19 and TRBJ2-7; tentative D call: TRBD1 (7 bases). The CDR3 covers 14 residues. The germline V gene encodes CDR1 LNHDA and CDR2 SQIVND (reference sequence). The CDR3 DNA follows: TGTCTAGCGTGGGACAGTTGGATGGGATACGAGCAGTACTTC. This codes for CLAWDSWMGYEQYF.

The chain is built from TRBV28 and TRBJ2-3; D ambiguous. Germline assignment: CDR1 MDHEN and CDR2 SYDVKM. Deletions cut 4 bases from V and 10 bases from J, with 9 bases between. This CDR3 comprises 11 residues. CDR3 sequence: CASSSGTAQYF. CDR3 nucleotides: TGTGCCAGCAGTTCTGGTACGGCGCAGTATTTT.